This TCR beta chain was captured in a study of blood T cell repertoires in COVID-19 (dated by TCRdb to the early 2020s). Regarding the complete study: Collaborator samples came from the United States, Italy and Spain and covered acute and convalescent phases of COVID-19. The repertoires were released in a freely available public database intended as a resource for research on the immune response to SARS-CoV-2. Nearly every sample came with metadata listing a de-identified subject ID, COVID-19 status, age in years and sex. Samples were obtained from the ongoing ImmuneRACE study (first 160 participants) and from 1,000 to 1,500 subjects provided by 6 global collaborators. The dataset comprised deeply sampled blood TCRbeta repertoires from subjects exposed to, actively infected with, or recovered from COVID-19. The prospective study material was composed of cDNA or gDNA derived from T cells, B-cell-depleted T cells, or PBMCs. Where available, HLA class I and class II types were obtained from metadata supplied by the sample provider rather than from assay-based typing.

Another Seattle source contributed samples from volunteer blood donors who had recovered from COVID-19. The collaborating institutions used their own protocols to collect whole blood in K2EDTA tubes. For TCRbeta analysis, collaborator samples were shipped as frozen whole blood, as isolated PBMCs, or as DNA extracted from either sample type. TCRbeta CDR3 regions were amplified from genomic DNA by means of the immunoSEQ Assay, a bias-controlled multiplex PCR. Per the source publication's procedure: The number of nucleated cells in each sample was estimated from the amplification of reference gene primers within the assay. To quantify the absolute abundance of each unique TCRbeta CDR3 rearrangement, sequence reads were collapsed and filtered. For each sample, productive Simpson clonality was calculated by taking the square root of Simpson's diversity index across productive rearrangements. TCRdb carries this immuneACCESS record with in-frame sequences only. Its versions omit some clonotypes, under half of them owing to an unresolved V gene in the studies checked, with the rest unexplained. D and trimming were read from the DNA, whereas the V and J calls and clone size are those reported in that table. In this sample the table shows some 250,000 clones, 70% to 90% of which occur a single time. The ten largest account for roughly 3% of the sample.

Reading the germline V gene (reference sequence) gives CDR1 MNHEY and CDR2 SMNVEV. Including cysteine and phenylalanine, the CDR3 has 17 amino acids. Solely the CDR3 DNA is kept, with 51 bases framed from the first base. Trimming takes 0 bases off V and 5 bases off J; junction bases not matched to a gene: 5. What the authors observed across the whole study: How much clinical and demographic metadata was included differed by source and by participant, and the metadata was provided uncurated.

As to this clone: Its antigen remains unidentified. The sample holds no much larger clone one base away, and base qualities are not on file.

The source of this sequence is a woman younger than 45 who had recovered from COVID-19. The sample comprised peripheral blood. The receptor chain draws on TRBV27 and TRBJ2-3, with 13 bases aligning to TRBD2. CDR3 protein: CASSLSGLAGDRDTQYF. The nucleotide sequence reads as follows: TGTGCCAGCAGTTTATCTGGACTAGCGGGGGATAGAGATACGCAGTATTTT.